The 23 T cell receptor beta chains given below trace back to one sample, sequenced in a study of blood T cell repertoires in COVID-19. Repertoires were generated with immunoSEQ multiplex PCR, while TCRdb's copy carries only in-frame clones and drops some. The data show about 54,000 clones, with 85% seen just once and approximately 11% held by the top ten. Sequenced input: peripheral blood. The source of these receptors is a human donor in a cohort sampled during active COVID-19.

V and J are TRBV6-2 or TRBV6-3 and TRBJ2-1; 12 nucleotides match TRBD1. The germline CDR1 and CDR2 sequences are MNHEY and SVGEGT. This CDR3 region has 18 residues. Trimming removed 5 bases from V and 1 base from J; junction bases left unmatched: 9. CDR3 sequence (DNA): TGTGCCAGCAGTAAGGGACAGGGGGCCGGTGGGTCCTACAATGAGCAGTTCTTC. Translated: CASSKGQGAGGSYNEQFF.

This sequence joins TRBV18 and TRBJ2-7; 7 bases line up with TRBD1. Germline assignment: CDR1 KGHSH and CDR2 LQKENI. The CDR3 sequence is 14 residues long. Trimming cost V 3 bases and J 3 bases; bases outside gene matches: 5. The CDR3 nucleotides are TGTGCCAGCTCACCGGGGACAGCGAGCTACGAGCAGTACTTC. This sequence encodes CASSPGTASYEQYF.

The chain recombines TRBV28 with TRBJ2-2, with D possibly matching TRBD1 (6 bases). The germline V gene has CDR1 MDHEN and CDR2 SYDVKM. The germline V and J ends were trimmed by 7 bases and 7 bases, with 16 bases remaining between them. This CDR3 is 14 amino acids long. CDR3 region: CASTPQGSGGELFF. In nucleotides, the CDR3 is TGTGCCAGCACCCCCCAGGGGAGCGGCGGGGAGCTGTTTTTT.

This chain connects TRBV5-5 to TRBJ2-7, with TRBD1 matching over 7 bases. The CDR3 spans 12 residues. From germline, CDR1 is SGHKS and CDR2 YYEKEE (reference sequence). V lost 8 bases and J lost 6; bases outside the gene matches: 8. This CDR3 is CASTGVPREQYF. CDR3 coding DNA: TGTGCCAGTACAGGGGTTCCCCGCGAGCAGTACTTC.

The genes are TRBV29-1 and TRBJ1-2; D ambiguous. The CDR3 is 13 amino acids. Germline V gene sequence: CDR1 SQVTM, CDR2 ANQGSEA. V shed 3 bases and J shed 0 bases, with 8 bases lying between them. CDR3 amino acids: CSVDTASNYGYTF. CDR3 DNA: TGCAGCGTTGATACAGCCTCTAACTATGGCTACACCTTC. Complete variable domain (other parts from reference TRBV29-1 and TRBJ1-2): SAVISQKPSRDICQRGTSLTIQCQVDSQVTMMFWYRQQPGQSLTLIATANQGSEATYESGFVIDKFPISRPNLTFSTLTVSNMSPEDSSIYLCSVDTASNYGYTFGSGTRLTVV.

The chain employs TRBV2 and TRBJ2-1; weak D call: TRBD1 (5 bases). Trimming left V 6 bases short and J 4 bases short, with 10 bases between. Germline V gene sequence: CDR1 SNHLY, CDR2 FYNNEI. This CDR3 has 13 residues. For the CDR3, the DNA is TGTGCCAGCAGGGAGACAGAATACAATGAGCAGTTCTTC. The encoded protein is CASRETEYNEQFF.

The chain recombines TRBV4-1 with TRBJ1-2; 7 positions match TRBD1. The germline gives CDR1 MGHRA, CDR2 YSYEKL. Trimming took 4 bases from V and 8 from J; bases not matched to a gene: 7. CDR3 length: 13 amino acids. The CDR3 DNA is TGCGCCAGCAGCCCAGGGGGACAAAGGGGCTACACCTTC. The encoded protein is CASSPGGQRGYTF.

The chain uses TRBV3-1 (or the pseudogene TRBV3-2) and TRBJ2-5, with no clear D. Deletions cut 0 bases from V and 0 bases from J, with 11 bases between. CDR3 length equals 16 residues. Germline V gene data show CDR1 as LGHDT and CDR2 as YNNKEL (reference sequence). CDR3 nucleotides: TGTGCCAGCAGCCAAGATCGTGGCTTTAACCAAGAGACCCAGTACTTC. Its translation: CASSQDRGFNQETQYF.

This rearrangement joins TRBV5-4 to TRBJ2-3; 8 bases match TRBD2. The ends lost 2 bases at V and 4 bases at J; junction bases unmatched: 12. CDR3 size: 17 residues. Germline lookup yields CDR1 SGHNT and CDR2 YYREEE (reference sequence). The CDR3 sequence: CASSFFQGLAIPDTQYF. CDR3 DNA sequence: TGTGCCAGCAGCTTCTTCCAAGGACTAGCTATTCCAGATACGCAGTATTTT.

This chain uses TRBV4-3 with TRBJ2-1; the match to TRBD1 covers 7 bases. CDR1 and CDR2 from the germline V gene are LGHNA and YSLEER. CDR3 length: 18 amino acids. V lost 0 bases to trimming and J lost 3 bases; unmatched junction nucleotides: 11. CDR3 residues: CASSQEVRSGTDYNEQFF. The DNA for the CDR3 is TGCGCCAGCAGCCAAGAAGTCCGCTCCGGGACAGACTACAATGAGCAGTTCTTC.

This clone was observed a handful of times. The rearrangement links TRBV20-1 to TRBJ2-1; no firm D call. CDR1 DFQATT and CDR2 SNEGSKA come from the germline V gene (reference sequence). CDR3 length: 17 residues. Trimming cost V 3 bases and J 0 bases, with 18 bases left between them. CDR3 sequence (DNA): TGCAGTGCTAGTTGGCCACCCCGCTGGAGCTCCTACAATGAGCAGTTCTTC. It encodes CSASWPPRWSSYNEQFF.

The J gene is TRBJ1-3, the V gene TRBV2; D ambiguous. In germline, CDR1 is SNHLY, CDR2 FYNNEI. The CDR3 runs to 13 residues. Deletions cut 2 bases from V and 3 bases from J, with 5 bases between. The CDR3 DNA follows: TGTGCCAGCAGTGAATCCCGTGGAAACACCATATATTTT. It is translated as CASSESRGNTIYF. Variable domain in full (rest from reference TRBV2 and TRBJ1-3): EPEVTQTPSHQVTQMGQEVILRCVPISNHLYFYWYRQILGQKVEFLVSFYNNEISEKSEIFDDQFSVERPDGSNFTLKIRSTKLEDSAMYFCASSESRGNTIYFGEGSWLTVV.

The chain carries TRBV2 and TRBJ1-3; 7 bases are a match to TRBD1. With V trimmed by 1 base and J by 0 bases, 3 bases remained unmatched. This CDR3 region has 16 residues. Per the germline V gene, CDR1 is SNHLY and CDR2 is FYNNEI. CDR3 residues: CASSEVGQTSGNTIYF. For the CDR3, the DNA is TGTGCCAGCAGTGAAGTGGGACAGACCTCTGGAAACACCATATATTTT.

This chain links TRBV7-2 with TRBJ2-2, with D perhaps matching TRBD1 (5 bases). V lost 1 base and J 3 bases, leaving 9 bases between the germline ends. The CDR3 totals 15 residues. The germline V gene encodes CDR1 SGHTA and CDR2 FQGNSA. The CDR3 DNA is TGTGCCAGCAGCTTAGGGCAGGGTCACACCGGGGAGCTGTTTTTT. Translation: CASSLGQGHTGELFF.

This rearrangement joins TRBV29-1 to TRBJ2-1, with 8 bases aligning to TRBD2. CDR3 length: 14 amino acids. V dropped 4 bases and J dropped 6; count of bases not matched to a gene: 8. Germline V lookup: CDR1 SQVTM, CDR2 ANQGSEA. The CDR3 region is CSVVNSGRTNEQFF. The DNA of the CDR3 is TGCAGCGTTGTTAACAGCGGGAGAACCAATGAGCAGTTCTTC.

CDR3 sequence (DNA): TGTGCCAGCAGCATCGGTAGCGGGAGGGCCGACGAGCAGTACTTC. Protein: CASSIGSGRADEQYF. The chain recombines TRBV5-4 with TRBJ2-7, with 11 bases matching TRBD2. CDR1 is SGHNT, CDR2 YYREEE, per germline (reference sequence). This CDR3 has 15 amino acids. The ends lost 4 bases at V and 5 bases at J; junction bases unmatched: 8.

V usage is TRBV11-1 and J usage is TRBJ2-3; 9 positions match TRBD1. V was pared by 5 bases and J by 2 bases, with 5 bases of the junction left unmatched. CDR3 length equals 15 residues. Germline V lookup: CDR1 SGHAT, CDR2 FQDESV (reference sequence). CDR3 loop: CASSTRDRDTDTQYF. The CDR3 bases are TGTGCCAGCAGCACCCGGGACAGGGACACAGATACGCAGTATTTT.

This chain connects TRBV15 to TRBJ2-2; 11 bases are shared with TRBD2. J was trimmed by 4 bases and V by 0 bases; bases with no gene match: 4. Germline CDR1 reads LNHNV; CDR2 reads YYDKDF (reference sequence). This CDR3 region has 17 residues. The CDR3, as DNA: TGTGCCACCAGCAGAGATTGGCTAGCGGGAGGCACCGGGGAGCTGTTTTTT. Translating it yields CATSRDWLAGGTGELFF.

The rearrangement uses TRBV5-4 and TRBJ2-5; D is undetermined. The CDR3 consists of 13 residues. The V gene's germline CDR1 is SGHNT and CDR2 YYREEE (reference sequence). The V and J ends lost 0 bases and 7 bases respectively, with 10 bases between them. The CDR3 region is CASSLEPSGTQYF. DNA of the CDR3: TGTGCCAGCAGCTTGGAGCCCTCAGGGACCCAGTACTTC.

This rearrangement joins TRBV7-3 to TRBJ2-7; 7 positions match TRBD2. This CDR3 contains 17 residues. The V segment lost 5 bases and the J segment 2 bases; nucleotides outside the gene matches: 15. The V gene's germline CDR1 is SGHTA and CDR2 FQGTGA. The CDR3, as DNA: TGTGCCAGCAGCCCGTGGACTAGACAAAAGCCTACCTACGAGCAGTACTTC. Its protein product is CASSPWTRQKPTYEQYF.

V gene TRBV28 combines with J gene TRBJ2-7; tentatively, D is TRBD2 (6 bases). The CDR3 spans 16 residues. The V end lost 8 bases, the J end lost 0 bases, and 20 bases lay between the germline ends. CDR1 and CDR2 (germline): MDHEN, SYDVKM. The CDR3 DNA reads TGTGCCAGCGGCTCCCTTGGCGGGATGAGCTCCTACGAGCAGTACTTC. Translated, it gives CASGSLGGMSSYEQYF. The whole variable domain, filled in from reference TRBV28 and TRBJ2-7, reads DVKVTQSSRYLVKRTGEKVFLECVQDMDHENMFWYRQDPGLGLRLIYFSYDVKMKEKGDIPEGYSVSREKKERFSLILESASTNQTSMYLCASGSLGGMSSYEQYFGPGTRLTVT.

This chain joins TRBV24-1 and TRBJ2-5; D possibly corresponds to TRBD2 (6 bases). Trimming cost V 3 bases and J 4 bases, with 14 bases left between them. The CDR3 extends over 15 amino acids. The germline CDR1 and CDR2 sequences are KGHDR and SFDVKD. Here the CDR3 DNA reads TGTGCCACCAGTGATCGCGCGGGATTGGGAGAGACCCAGTACTTC. The encoded protein is CATSDRAGLGETQYF.

In this sample, this clone turned up once. The chain joins TRBV30 to TRBJ2-7, with a weak D call TRBD2 (6 bases). Germline V gene sequence: CDR1 GTSNPN, CDR2 SVGIG (reference sequence). The V end lost 4 bases, the J end lost 2 bases, and 12 bases lay between the germline ends. CDR3 size: 13 residues. CDR3 DNA sequence: TGTGCCTGGACCCGGGACTCAGCCTACGAGCAGTACTTC. Translated, it gives CAWTRDSAYEQYF.